The 20 T cell receptor beta chains presented below share a single source sample, sequenced in a study of T cells in Graves' hyperthyroidism and ophthalmopathy. It was RNA transcripts that yielded the amplified TCR beta CDR3 regions. The study used the HTBI primer set for a first-round RT-PCR of the TCR CDR3. Each CDR3 protein is one row after TCRdb ran MiXCR on the multiplex PCR reads. The table lists around 350,000 distinct CDR3 sequences, around 14% of them singletons. The sample was blood. Every receptor here comes from a woman aged 18-29 years with Graves' hyperthyroidism that later progressed to Graves' ophthalmopathy.

The J gene is TRBJ2-7, the V gene TRBV4-3; 9 nucleotides agree with TRBD2. The CDR3 loop spans 15 amino acids. V was pared by 0 bases and J by 4 bases, with 4 bases of the junction left unmatched. Germline values: CDR1 LGHNA, CDR2 YSLEER. CDR3 amino acids: CASSQDLLAGYEQYF. The DNA for the CDR3 is TGCGCCAGCAGCCAAGATCTCCTAGCGGGATACGAGCAGTACTTC.

Many counts were recorded for this clonotype. This chain connects TRBV5-8 to TRBJ2-4, with TRBD2 identical over 13 bases. The germline V gene encodes CDR1 SGHTS and CDR2 YDEGEE. The V gene end was trimmed by 4 bases and the J gene end by 6 bases; junction bases not matched to a gene: 10. The CDR3 has 17 amino acids. As DNA, the CDR3 is TGTGCCAGCAGCCAAAAACTAGCGGGAGGGCCAGGAAACATTCAGTACTTC. This translates into CASSQKLAGGPGNIQYF.

About this clonotype: Its ends do not fully match the called genes, so a read error is possible. This chain links TRBV5-1 with TRBJ2-3, with D uncertain. CDR1 SGHRS and CDR2 YFSETQ come from the germline V gene. This CDR3 has 14 amino acids. The CDR3 sequence is CASSVERSTDTQYF. The DNA for the CDR3 is TGTGCCAGCAGCGTAGAGCGCAGCACAGATACGCAGTATTTT.

This clonotype was counted ten times or more. The V and J genes are TRBV28 and TRBJ1-6, with D unresolved. This CDR3 comprises 16 residues. Trimming took 5 bases from V and 8 from J, leaving 19 bases between them. CDR1 MDHEN and CDR2 SYDVKM come from the germline V gene. The CDR3 loop is CASSPPAGWEDSPLHF. The CDR3 region has the DNA TGTGCCAGCAGTCCCCCGGCCGGGTGGGAGGATTCACCCCTCCACTTT.

V usage is TRBV28 and J usage is TRBJ1-1; weak D call: TRBD1 (5 bases). Germline V gene sequence: CDR1 MDHEN, CDR2 SYDVKM. CDR3 length: 14 residues. Trimming shortened V by 5 bases and J by 1 base, and 11 bases separated the two germline ends. The CDR3 protein is CASSLPGGNTEAFF. The CDR3 nucleotides are TGTGCCAGCAGTCTTCCTGGGGGGAACACTGAAGCTTTCTTT.

This clonotype was counted ten times or more. This rearrangement joins TRBV28 to TRBJ2-7; D is undetermined. The CDR3 has 12 amino acids. Germline loops: CDR1 MDHEN, CDR2 SYDVKM. V lost 6 bases and J 2 bases, leaving 8 bases between the germline ends. DNA of the CDR3: TGTGCCAGCAGAAAACTGGCCTACGAGCAGTACTTC. This codes for CASRKLAYEQYF.

This clonotype was seen a few times. The V and J genes are TRBV15 and TRBJ1-1, with no clear D. V was shortened by 1 base and J by 1 base, with 7 bases between the two germline ends. Germline CDR1 is LNHNV and CDR2 is YYDKDF (reference sequence). This CDR3 has 14 residues. The CDR3 bases are TGTGCCACCAGCAGAGGTTCAACGAACACTGAAGCTTTCTTT. It encodes CATSRGSTNTEAFF.

This clonotype was recorded a few times. This chain links TRBV14 with TRBJ1-1; no reliable D call. The germline CDR1 and CDR2 sequences are SGHDN and FVKESK. The CDR3 loop spans 14 amino acids. V dropped 0 bases and J dropped 7 bases, with 12 bases sitting between them. This CDR3 is CASSQEAVLSEAFF. The CDR3 bases are TGTGCCAGCAGCCAAGAGGCAGTTCTTAGTGAAGCTTTCTTT.

This clonotype occurred a few times. The rearrangement joins TRBV6-1 to TRBJ2-7; 11 bases map to TRBD2. The ends lost 7 bases at V and 5 bases at J; junction bases unmatched: 7. Germline V gene lookup returns CDR1 MNHNS and CDR2 SASEGT. The length of the CDR3 is 14 residues. CDR3 loop: CASTPLAGVHEQYF. The CDR3 nucleotides read TGTGCCAGCACCCCACTAGCGGGAGTCCACGAGCAGTACTTC.

This clonotype was recorded a few times. CDR3 in DNA: TGTGCCAGCAGTTGGCTAGCGGGAGAAAAAGAGACCCAGTACTTC. Protein: CASSWLAGEKETQYF. This sequence joins TRBV6-1 and TRBJ2-5, with 10 positions matching TRBD2. This CDR3 spans 15 amino acids. J gave up 3 bases and V 5 bases, and 6 bases lay outside the gene matches. Germline V lookup: CDR1 MNHNS, CDR2 SASEGT.

This clonotype was seen more than once but under ten times. It may be a read error: a sequence one base away is much more abundant. The chain links TRBV7-8 to TRBJ2-1; D uncertain. From germline, CDR1 is SGHVS and CDR2 FQNEAQ. This CDR3 has 13 amino acids. CDR3 residues: CAGSLGRVSEQFF. As DNA, the CDR3 is TGTGCCGGCAGCTTAGGTAGAGTAAGTGAGCAGTTCTTC.

The rearrangement joins TRBV10-2 to TRBJ2-2; D is unclear. CDR1 is WSHSY and CDR2 is SAAADI in the germline V gene. The ends were cut back, 2 bases at V and 0 bases at J, with 7 bases in the middle. The CDR3 sequence is 15 residues long. The CDR3 loop is CASSETETNTGELFF. DNA for the CDR3: TGCGCCAGCAGTGAGACGGAGACGAACACCGGGGAGCTGTTTTTT.

Concerning this clonotype itself: Germline is not matched at one junction end, which may reflect a read error. The chain employs TRBV5-1 and TRBJ2-6, with D maybe TRBD2 (5 bases). Per germline, CDR1 SGHRS and CDR2 YFSETQ. The CDR3 has 18 residues. CDR3 loop: CASSLGVPSRSGANVLTF. The CDR3 coding sequence is TGTGCCAGCAGCTTGGGAGTACCCTCTAGATCTGGGGCCAACGTCCTGACTTTC.

The chain is built from TRBV27 and TRBJ2-2; TRBD1 is a possible D gene (6 bases). The V and J ends lost 8 bases and 7 bases respectively, with 17 bases between them. The CDR3 consists of 14 residues. Germline CDR1 MNHEY, CDR2 SMNVEV (reference sequence). The CDR3 is CASGPQGPHGELFF. DNA of the CDR3: TGTGCCAGCGGTCCTCAGGGGCCCCACGGGGAGCTGTTTTTT.

This clonotype was recorded at least ten times. The chain employs TRBV28 and TRBJ2-1; D ambiguous. V was trimmed by 3 bases and J by 4 bases, leaving 4 bases between them. The CDR3 has 12 amino acids. Germline lookup yields CDR1 MDHEN and CDR2 SYDVKM. The DNA for the CDR3 is TGTGCCAGCAGTTTTACGTACAATGAGCAGTTCTTC. The encoded protein is CASSFTYNEQFF.

In this sample, this clonotype turned up many times. J is TRBJ2-7 and V is TRBV7-8; no clear D gene. The CDR3 extends over 15 amino acids. Germline CDR1 SGHVS, CDR2 FQNEAQ. The V gene lost 3 bases and the J gene lost 3 bases, with 15 bases spanning the gap. CDR3 amino acids: CASSLWPGILYEQYF. The CDR3 nucleotides are TGTGCCAGCAGCTTGTGGCCAGGCATCCTCTACGAGCAGTACTTC. Variable domain in full (rest from reference TRBV7-8 and TRBJ2-7): GAGVSQSPRYKVAKRGQDVALRCDPISGHVSLFWYQQALGQGPEFLTYFQNEAQLDKSGLPSDRFFAERPEGSVSTLKIQRTQQEDSAVYLCASSLWPGILYEQYFGPGTRLTVT.

This clonotype was counted a few times. This chain links TRBV7-9 with TRBJ1-2; 10 bases match TRBD1. Per germline, CDR1 SEHNR and CDR2 FQNEAQ (reference sequence). V shed 5 bases, J shed 4 bases, and the junction held 4 bases outside the gene matches. The CDR3 has 14 amino acids. CDR3 residues: CASSPGQGLYGYTF. The CDR3 DNA is TGTGCCAGCAGCCCGGGACAGGGGCTCTATGGCTACACCTTC.

This clonotype was recorded a few times. The V and J genes are TRBV20-1 and TRBJ2-2; D remains unclear. The CDR3 length is 16 residues. Germline CDR1 DFQATT, CDR2 SNEGSKA (reference sequence). V was pared by 5 bases and J by 6 bases, with 22 bases between. CDR3 amino acids: CSARPTGQLYAGELFF. CDR3 coding DNA: TGCAGTGCTCGTCCTACCGGGCAACTCTATGCCGGGGAGCTGTTTTTT.

This clonotype was counted ten times or more. The V and J genes are TRBV7-8 and TRBJ1-6; 8 bases align to TRBD1. This CDR3 has 18 amino acids. Looked up from germline, CDR1 is SGHVS and CDR2 is FQNEAQ. V lost 4 bases and J lost 2; bases outside the gene matches: 10. CDR3 region: CASSSSGQGFAYNSPLHF. CDR3 DNA: TGTGCCAGCAGCTCCAGCGGACAGGGCTTCGCCTATAATTCACCCCTCCACTTT. The full variable domain, completed using reference TRBV7-8 and TRBJ1-6, is GAGVSQSPRYKVAKRGQDVALRCDPISGHVSLFWYQQALGQGPEFLTYFQNEAQLDKSGLPSDRFFAERPEGSVSTLKIQRTQQEDSAVYLCASSSSGQGFAYNSPLHFGNGTRLTVT.

This clonotype has ten or more counts. V and J are TRBV9 and TRBJ2-1; 9 bases match TRBD2. This CDR3 is 15 amino acids long. Germline V gene sequence: CDR1 SGDLS, CDR2 YYNGEE. The J segment lost 6 bases and the V segment lost 0 bases, leaving 4 bases of the junction unmatched. The CDR3 reads CASSVEAGGINEQFF. CDR3 coding DNA: TGTGCCAGCAGCGTAGAGGCGGGGGGGATCAATGAGCAGTTCTTC.